The following is a T cell receptor beta chain sequence with its context. Its cognate antigen is unknown. What was sequenced were expressed TCRB transcripts, since all of the isolated RNA had been reverse transcribed. This table comes from immunoSEQ multiplex PCR, and its TCRdb copy is limited to in-frame clones, with some not included. The sample lists around 300,000 clones; roughly 15% were seen once. CDR1 is MNHNS and CDR2 is SASEGT in the germline V gene. V lost 5 bases and J lost 6; bases outside the gene matches: 2. The CDR3 covers 12 residues. The data are from a study of beta chain features in type 1 diabetes. The collection from each donor was one heparinised blood draw averaging roughly 0.11 L. CD45RO/CCR7/CD25/CD127/CD95/CD27 separated CD4+ naive, central memory, regulatory and stem cell-like memory cells by sorting. General study points: A definitive answer on HLA type influencing TCRB rearrangement was not reached here.

This rearrangement joins TRBV6-1 to TRBJ2-3; TRBD2 aligns across 7 bases. The material sequenced was central memory CD4+ T cells from blood. This TCR derives from a man aged 30 to 45 in good health. The CDR3 DNA reads TGTGCCAGCAGTCGAGCGGGGGATACGCAGTATTTT. Translation gives CASSRAGDTQYF.